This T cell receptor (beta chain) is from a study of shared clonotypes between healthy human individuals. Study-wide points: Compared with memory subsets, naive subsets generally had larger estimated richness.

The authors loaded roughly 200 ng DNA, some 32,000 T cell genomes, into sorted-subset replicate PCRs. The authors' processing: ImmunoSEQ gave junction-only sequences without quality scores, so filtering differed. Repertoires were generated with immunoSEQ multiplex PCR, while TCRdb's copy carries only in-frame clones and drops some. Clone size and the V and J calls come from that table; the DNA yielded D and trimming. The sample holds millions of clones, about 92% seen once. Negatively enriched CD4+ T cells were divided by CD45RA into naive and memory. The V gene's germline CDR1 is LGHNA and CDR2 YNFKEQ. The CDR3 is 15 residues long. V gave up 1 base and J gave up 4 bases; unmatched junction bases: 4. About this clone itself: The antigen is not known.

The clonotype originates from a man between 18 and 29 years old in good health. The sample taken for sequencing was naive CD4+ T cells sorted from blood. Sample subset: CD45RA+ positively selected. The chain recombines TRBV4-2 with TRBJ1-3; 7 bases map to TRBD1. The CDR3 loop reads CASSQGQGAGNTIYF. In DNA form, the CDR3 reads TGTGCCAGCAGCCAAGGACAGGGAGCGGGAAACACCATATATTTT.